The source of this TCR beta chain is a study of chemoradiotherapy in HPV16-positive cancers. Findings of the study overall: Candidate HPV-specific clones and E7-related TCR motifs grew in tumor during treatment. In HPV16-positive patients, HPV-responsive T-cell expansion tracked better recurrence-free survival.

Assay used: immunoSEQ multiplex PCR; TCRdb lists only in-frame clones, some missing. The table has about 21,000 clones, 70% to 90% seen once. As concerns this clone: Its antigen is not known.

The CDR3 length is 14 residues. Between the trimmed V and J ends, which lost 4 bases and 2 bases, there was a span of 12 bases. The germline V gene encodes CDR1 SGHNT and CDR2 YYREEE (reference sequence). The sequence was obtained from a human donor with HPV-associated anogenital cancer. The sample consisted of blood, taken from a patient who underwent chemoradiotherapy. This chain uses TRBV5-4 with TRBJ1-1, with D uncertain. Written as DNA, the CDR3 is TGTGCCAGCAGCCGGACGGGAAGAAACACTGAAGCTTTCTTT. Translating it yields CASSRTGRNTEAFF. Variable domain in full (rest from reference TRBV5-4 and TRBJ1-1): ETGVTQSPTHLIKTRGQQVTLRCSSQSGHNTVSWYQQALGQGPQFIFQYYREEENGRGNFPPRFSGLQFPNYSSELNVNALELDDSALYLCASSRTGRNTEAFFGQGTRLTVV.